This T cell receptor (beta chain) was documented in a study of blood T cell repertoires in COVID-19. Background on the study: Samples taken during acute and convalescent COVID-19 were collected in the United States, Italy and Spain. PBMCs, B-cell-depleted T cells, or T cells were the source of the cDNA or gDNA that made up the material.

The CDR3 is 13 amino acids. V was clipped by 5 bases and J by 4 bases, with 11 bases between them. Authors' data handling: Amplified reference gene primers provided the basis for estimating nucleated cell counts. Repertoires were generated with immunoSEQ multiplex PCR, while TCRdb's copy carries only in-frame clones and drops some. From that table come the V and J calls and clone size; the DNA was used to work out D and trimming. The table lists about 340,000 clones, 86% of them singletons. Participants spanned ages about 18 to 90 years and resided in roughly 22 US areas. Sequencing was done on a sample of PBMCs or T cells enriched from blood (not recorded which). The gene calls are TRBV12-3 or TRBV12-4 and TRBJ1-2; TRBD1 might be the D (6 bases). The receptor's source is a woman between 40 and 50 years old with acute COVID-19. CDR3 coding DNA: TGTGCCAGCAGTCGACAGGAAATCTATGGCTACACCTTC. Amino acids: CASSRQEIYGYTF.